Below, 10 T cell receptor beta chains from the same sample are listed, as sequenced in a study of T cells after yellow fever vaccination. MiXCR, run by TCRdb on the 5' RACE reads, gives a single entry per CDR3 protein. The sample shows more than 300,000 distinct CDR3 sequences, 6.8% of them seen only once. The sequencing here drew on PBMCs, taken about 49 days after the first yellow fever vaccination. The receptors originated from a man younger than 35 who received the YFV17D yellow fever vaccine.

The CDR3 DNA reads as TGCAGTGCTAGACTGGCTGCCGGGACAGATACGCAGTATTTT. Encoded protein: CSARLAAGTDTQYF. The chain has TRBV20-1 and TRBJ2-3; unclear D gene. The CDR3 is 14 residues long. The V gene's germline CDR1 is DFQATT and CDR2 SNEGSKA (reference sequence). V was pared by 2 bases and J by 3 bases, with 12 bases between.

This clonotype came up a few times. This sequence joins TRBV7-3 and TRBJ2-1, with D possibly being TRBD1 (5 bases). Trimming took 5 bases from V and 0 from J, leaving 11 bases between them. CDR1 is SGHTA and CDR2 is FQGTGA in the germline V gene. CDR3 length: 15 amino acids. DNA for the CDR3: TGTGCCAGCAGCCCAATTAGGGGCTCCTACAATGAGCAGTTCTTC. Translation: CASSPIRGSYNEQFF.

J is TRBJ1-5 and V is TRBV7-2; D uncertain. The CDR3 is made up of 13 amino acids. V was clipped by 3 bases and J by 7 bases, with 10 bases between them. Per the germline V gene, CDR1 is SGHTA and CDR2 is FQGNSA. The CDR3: CASSFVDRQPQHF. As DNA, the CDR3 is TGTGCCAGCAGCTTCGTCGATCGGCAGCCCCAGCATTTT.

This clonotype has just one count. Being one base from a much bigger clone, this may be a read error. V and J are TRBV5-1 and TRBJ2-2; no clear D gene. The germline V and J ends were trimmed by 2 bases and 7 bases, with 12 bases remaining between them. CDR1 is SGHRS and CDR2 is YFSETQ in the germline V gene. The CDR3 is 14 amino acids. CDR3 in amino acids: CASSFPRQDGELFF. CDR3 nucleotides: TGCGCCAGCAGCTTTCCACGGCAAGACGGGGAGCTGTTTTTT.

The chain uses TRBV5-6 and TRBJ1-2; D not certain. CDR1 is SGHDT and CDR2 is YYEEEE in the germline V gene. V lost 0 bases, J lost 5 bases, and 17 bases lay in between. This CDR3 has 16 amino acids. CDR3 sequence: CASSLAWQLYYYGYTF. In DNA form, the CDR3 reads TGTGCCAGCAGCTTGGCCTGGCAGCTCTACTATTATGGCTACACCTTC.

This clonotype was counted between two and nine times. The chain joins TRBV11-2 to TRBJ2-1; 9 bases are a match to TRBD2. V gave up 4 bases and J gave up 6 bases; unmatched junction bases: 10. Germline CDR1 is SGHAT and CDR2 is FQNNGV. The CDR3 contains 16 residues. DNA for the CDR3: TGTGCCAGCAGCTCCCGGCGGGGGGGACCTCGCAATGAGCAGTTCTTC. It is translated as CASSSRRGGPRNEQFF.

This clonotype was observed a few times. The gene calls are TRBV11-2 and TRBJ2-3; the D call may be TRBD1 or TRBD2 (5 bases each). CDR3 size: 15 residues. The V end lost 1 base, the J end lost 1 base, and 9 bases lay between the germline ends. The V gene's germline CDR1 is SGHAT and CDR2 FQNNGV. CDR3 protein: CASSLVLGGTDTQYF. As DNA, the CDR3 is TGTGCCAGCAGCTTAGTCTTGGGGGGCACAGATACGCAGTATTTT.

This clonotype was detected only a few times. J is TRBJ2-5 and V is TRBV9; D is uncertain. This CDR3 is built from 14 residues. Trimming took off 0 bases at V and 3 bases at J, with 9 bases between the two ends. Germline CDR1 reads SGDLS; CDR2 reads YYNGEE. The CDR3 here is CASSVAGAEETQYF. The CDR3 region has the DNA TGTGCCAGCAGCGTAGCGGGTGCGGAAGAGACCCAGTACTTC.

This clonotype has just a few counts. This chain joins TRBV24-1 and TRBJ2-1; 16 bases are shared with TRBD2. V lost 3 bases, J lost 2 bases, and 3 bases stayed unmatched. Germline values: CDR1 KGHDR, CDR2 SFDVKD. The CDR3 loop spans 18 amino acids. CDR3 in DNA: TGTGCCACCAGTGATGCCGGGACTAGCGGGGGGGCCTACAATGAGCAGTTCTTC. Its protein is CATSDAGTSGGAYNEQFF.

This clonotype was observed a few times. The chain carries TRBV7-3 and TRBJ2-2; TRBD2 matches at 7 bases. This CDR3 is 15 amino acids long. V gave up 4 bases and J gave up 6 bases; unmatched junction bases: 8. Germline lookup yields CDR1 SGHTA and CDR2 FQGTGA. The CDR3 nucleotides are TGTGCCAGCAGCTCCAGCGGGGCCTCCGCCGGGGAGCTGTTTTTT. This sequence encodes CASSSSGASAGELFF.